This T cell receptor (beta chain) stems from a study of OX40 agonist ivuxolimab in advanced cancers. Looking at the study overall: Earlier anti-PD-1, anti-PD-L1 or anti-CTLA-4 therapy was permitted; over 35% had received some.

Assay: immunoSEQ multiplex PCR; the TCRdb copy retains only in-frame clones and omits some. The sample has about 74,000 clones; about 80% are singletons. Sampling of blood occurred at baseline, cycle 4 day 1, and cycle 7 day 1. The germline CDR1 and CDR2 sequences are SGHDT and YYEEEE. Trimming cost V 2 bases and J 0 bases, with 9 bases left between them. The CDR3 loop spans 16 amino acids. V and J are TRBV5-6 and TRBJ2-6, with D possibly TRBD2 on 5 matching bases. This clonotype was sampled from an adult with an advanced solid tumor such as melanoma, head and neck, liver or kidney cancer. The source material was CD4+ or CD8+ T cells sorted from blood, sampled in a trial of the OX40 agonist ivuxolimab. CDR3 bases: TGTGCCAGCAGCTTTACGGCGGGCTCTGGGGCCAACGTCCTGACTTTC. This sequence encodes CASSFTAGSGANVLTF.